Below are 30 T cell receptor beta chains sequenced from a single sample in a study of shared clonotypes between healthy human individuals (dated by TCRdb to the early 2020s). Library creation used the immunoSEQ multiplex PCR assay. TCRdb provides this immuneACCESS table in a form limited to in-frame rearrangements. Some clones are lacking; in checked studies, under half of them reflect an unresolved V gene, and why the rest are absent is not known. This sample lists under 2,000,000 clones; about 94% were detected once. The top ten clones comprise 0.95% to 1.5% of the sample. For the CD8 naive samples, CD45RO-negative cells were positively selected for CCR7, yielding a CD45RA+CCR7+ population from which TemRA cells were excluded. Material for sequencing was naive CD8+ T cells sorted from blood. Taken with the paper, the label for cell subset or site translates to: CD45RA+CCR7+. These receptors originate from a man aged 18 to 30 in good health.

The table lists this clone with a count of one. This rearrangement joins TRBV5-1 to TRBJ2-2, with D possibly matching TRBD1 (6 bases). Looked up from germline, CDR1 is SGHRS and CDR2 is YFSETQ. The CDR3 totals 14 residues. V dropped 3 bases and J dropped 5 bases, with 11 bases sitting between them. The CDR3, as DNA: TGCGCCAGCAGCTGGACAGCAGGTACCGGGGAGCTGTTTTTT. Translated: CASSWTAGTGELFF.

J is TRBJ2-5 and V is TRBV7-9, with TRBD1 as a possible D gene (6 bases). Looked up from germline, CDR1 is SEHNR and CDR2 is FQNEAQ (reference sequence). This CDR3 is built from 15 residues. V was clipped by 0 bases and J by 5 bases, with 13 bases between them. The DNA for the CDR3 is TGTGCCAGCAGCTTAGCACAGGGTGGCGCGGAGACCCAGTACTTC. Its protein is CASSLAQGGAETQYF.

V is TRBV29-1 and J is TRBJ1-1; D call uncertain. Trimming stripped 6 bases from V and 7 bases from J, with 15 bases between. The V gene's germline CDR1 is SQVTM and CDR2 ANQGSEA. The CDR3 is 12 amino acids. The CDR3 region has the DNA TGCAGCGTCCGCACTTGGGAACTTGAAGCTTTCTTT. This sequence encodes CSVRTWELEAFF. The entire variable domain, with the rest obtained from reference TRBV29-1 and TRBJ1-1, is as follows: SAVISQKPSRDICQRGTSLTIQCQVDSQVTMMFWYRQQPGQSLTLIATANQGSEATYESGFVIDKFPISRPNLTFSTLTVSNMSPEDSSIYLCSVRTWELEAFFGQGTRLTVV.

The J gene is TRBJ2-7, the V gene TRBV4-1; D gene uncertain. The CDR3 runs 16 residues. Germline-derived CDR1 and CDR2 are MGHRA and YSYEKL. V lost 4 bases and J 0 bases, leaving 16 bases between the germline ends. CDR3: CASSPEQAYDSYEQYF. CDR3 in DNA: TGCGCCAGCAGCCCTGAGCAGGCGTATGACTCCTACGAGCAGTACTTC.

The V call is TRBV7-9, the J call TRBJ2-7; the D gene could be TRBD1 or TRBD2 (6 bases each). The V and J ends lost 2 bases and 4 bases respectively, with 12 bases between them. Looked up from germline, CDR1 is SEHNR and CDR2 is FQNEAQ (reference sequence). CDR3 length: 14 residues. The CDR3 sequence: CASSLFGGGYEQYF. The CDR3 nucleotides are TGTGCCAGCAGCTTATTTGGAGGGGGGTACGAGCAGTACTTC.

This chain links TRBV6-5 with TRBJ2-5, with a tentative D call TRBD2 (5 bases). V was clipped by 0 bases and J by 3 bases, with 8 bases between them. Germline values: CDR1 MNHEY, CDR2 SVGAGI. The CDR3 spans 14 residues. The CDR3 DNA follows: TGTGCCAGCAGTTACTCGGCGGAGGAAGAGACCCAGTACTTC. Translating gives CASSYSAEEETQYF.

A note on this clone: Other DNA sequences in the same sample also yield this CDR3. The chain carries TRBV7-9 and TRBJ2-2, with 9 bases identical to TRBD1. Germline V gives CDR1 SEHNR, CDR2 FQNEAQ (reference sequence). The CDR3 runs 15 residues. V trimming: 3 bases; J trimming: 5 bases; junction bases outside the gene matches: 4. The CDR3 DNA sequence: TGTGCCAGCAGCTTGGGACAGGGAGAAACCGGGGAGCTGTTTTTT. It encodes CASSLGQGETGELFF.

Details on this clone: Other nucleotide sequences from this sample produce the same CDR3. The chain is built from TRBV27 and TRBJ1-1, with D possibly being TRBD1 (5 bases). The V end lost 2 bases, the J end lost 1 base, and 8 bases lay between the germline ends. The CDR3 sequence is 14 residues long. Germline CDR1 and CDR2: MNHEY and SMNVEV (reference sequence). The CDR3 loop reads CASSLLGGNTEAFF. The CDR3 bases are TGTGCCAGCAGTTTACTTGGGGGGAACACTGAAGCTTTCTTT.

V is TRBV29-1 and J is TRBJ2-7; the match to TRBD1 covers 11 bases. Germline-derived CDR1 and CDR2 are SQVTM and ANQGSEA. Trimming took 7 bases from V and 11 from J; bases not matched to a gene: 7. There are 11 residues in the CDR3. The CDR3 coding sequence is TGCAGCGGTCTGGGACAGGGGGAGGAGTACTTC. This encodes CSGLGQGEEYF.

The gene calls are TRBV19 and TRBJ1-1; 7 bases match TRBD1. After removal of 8 bases from V and 0 bases from J, the junction contained 12 bases not matched to a gene. From germline, CDR1 is LNHDA and CDR2 SQIVND (reference sequence). The CDR3 has 16 residues. CDR3 DNA sequence: TGTGCCAGTCGTAATGCAGGGGGGACCTTGAACACTGAAGCTTTCTTT. Amino acid sequence: CASRNAGGTLNTEAFF.

The chain couples TRBV5-6 to TRBJ2-3; unclear D gene. This CDR3 has 14 amino acids. The germline V gene encodes CDR1 SGHDT and CDR2 YYEEEE. V was pared by 2 bases and J by 2 bases, with 9 bases between. The DNA for the CDR3 is TGTGCCAGCAGCTTCCAGGCGAACACAGATACGCAGTATTTT. Its protein is CASSFQANTDTQYF.

This chain uses TRBV28 with TRBJ2-7; D might be TRBD2 (5 bases). The germline gives CDR1 MDHEN, CDR2 SYDVKM. V lost 3 bases, J lost 7 bases, and 10 bases lay in between. The CDR3 loop spans 12 amino acids. The CDR3 sequence is CASSLAGGEQYF. DNA for the CDR3: TGTGCCAGCAGTTTGGCAGGAGGTGAGCAGTACTTC.

This chain joins TRBV28 and TRBJ1-5, with a weak D call TRBD1 (5 bases). Deletions cut 6 bases from V and 0 bases from J, with 6 bases between. The V gene's germline CDR1 is MDHEN and CDR2 SYDVKM. This CDR3 contains 13 residues. The CDR3 is CASSDSSNQPQHF. As DNA, the CDR3 is TGTGCCAGCAGCGACAGTAGCAATCAGCCCCAGCATTTT.

V gene TRBV19 combines with J gene TRBJ2-1; D gene ambiguous. The CDR3 has 16 amino acids. Trimming took off 3 bases at V and 0 bases at J, with 12 bases between the two ends. Germline V CDR1 and CDR2: LNHDA, SQIVND (reference sequence). The CDR3, as DNA: TGTGCCAGTAGTATTGGGGTTTTAAGCTCCTACAATGAGCAGTTCTTC. Translated: CASSIGVLSSYNEQFF.

This chain links TRBV4-3 with TRBJ2-2, with 7 nucleotides matching TRBD1. The CDR3 sequence is 17 residues long. Trimming cost V 1 base and J 4 bases; bases outside gene matches: 9. Germline CDR1 and CDR2: LGHNA and YSLEER. The CDR3 is CASSQGPTGTVTGELFF. The CDR3 nucleotides read TGCGCCAGCAGCCAAGGACCGACTGGGACAGTCACCGGGGAGCTGTTTTTT.

The chain links TRBV2 to TRBJ2-2; TRBD1 matches at 11 bases. There are 14 residues in the CDR3. CDR1 is SNHLY and CDR2 is FYNNEI in the germline V gene. Unmatched junction bases numbered 3, after V lost 8 bases and J lost 4 bases. The CDR3 nucleotides read TGTGCCAGCTGGACAGGGGGCTTCACCGGGGAGCTGTTTTTT. Amino acids: CASWTGGFTGELFF.

The chain joins TRBV2 to TRBJ1-2; D gene ambiguous. The CDR3 runs to 13 residues. V was clipped by 2 bases and J by 0 bases, with 4 bases between them. Germline values: CDR1 SNHLY, CDR2 FYNNEI. The CDR3 DNA reads as TGTGCCAGCAGTGAAAGTGCTAACTATGGCTACACCTTC. Translated: CASSESANYGYTF. Combining the CDR3 with reference TRBV2 and TRBJ1-2 gives the whole variable domain EPEVTQTPSHQVTQMGQEVILRCVPISNHLYFYWYRQILGQKVEFLVSFYNNEISEKSEIFDDQFSVERPDGSNFTLKIRSTKLEDSAMYFCASSESANYGYTFGSGTRLTVV.

To note about this clone: This sample also contains other DNA sequences that code for the same CDR3. The V gene is TRBV27, the J gene TRBJ1-1; tentative D call: TRBD1 (5 bases). Between the trimmed V and J ends, which lost 5 bases and 2 bases, there was a span of 12 bases. The CDR3 has 14 residues. The V gene's germline CDR1 is MNHEY and CDR2 SMNVEV (reference sequence). CDR3 bases: TGTGCCAGCAGTCTCGGACAAGGAAACACTGAAGCTTTCTTT. It translates to CASSLGQGNTEAFF.

To note about this clone: The same CDR3 arises from other DNA sequences in this sample as well. The chain couples TRBV27 to TRBJ2-7; possible D gene TRBD2, 6 bases. The CDR3 loop spans 14 amino acids. The germline gives CDR1 MNHEY, CDR2 SMNVEV (reference sequence). Trimming took 2 bases from V and 2 from J, leaving 10 bases between them. CDR3 bases: TGTGCCAGCAGTTTAGGGGGGAGTACCTACGAGCAGTACTTC. It translates to CASSLGGSTYEQYF.

V and J are TRBV6-5 and TRBJ2-5; D is uncertain. CDR3 length: 13 residues. The V gene's germline CDR1 is MNHEY and CDR2 SVGAGI. V lost 2 bases and J lost 7, with 11 bases in between. CDR3 sequence (DNA): TGTGCCAGCAGTTACGCGGAATCAGCGACCCAGTACTTC. Protein sequence: CASSYAESATQYF.

The rearrangement uses TRBV7-9 and TRBJ2-7; no clear D. From germline, CDR1 is SEHNR and CDR2 FQNEAQ (reference sequence). The germline V and J ends were trimmed by 4 bases and 3 bases, with 10 bases remaining between them. This CDR3 contains 13 residues. The CDR3 loop is CASSYPKGYEQYF. For the CDR3, the DNA is TGTGCCAGCAGCTATCCTAAGGGCTACGAGCAGTACTTC.

J is TRBJ2-5 and V is TRBV5-1; D perhaps matches TRBD1 (5 bases). V dropped 0 bases and J dropped 5 bases, with 11 bases sitting between them. This CDR3 has 14 amino acids. From germline, CDR1 is SGHRS and CDR2 YFSETQ. The CDR3 protein is CASSLVQAWETQYF. DNA for the CDR3: TGCGCCAGCAGCTTGGTACAGGCCTGGGAGACCCAGTACTTC.

This clone was recorded a few times. The rearrangement links TRBV28 to TRBJ1-2; D gene uncertain. Germline CDR1 MDHEN, CDR2 SYDVKM. Trimming removed 6 bases from V and 5 bases from J, with 22 bases in between. The CDR3 length is 16 residues. CDR3 nucleotides: TGTGCCAGCAGCTCGATACCTTGGACCTCTTGGTATGGCTACACCTTC. This translates into CASSSIPWTSWYGYTF.

The CDR3 sequence: CASTDRVTGELFF. The CDR3 DNA is TGTGCCAGCACGGACAGGGTCACCGGGGAGCTGTTTTTT. The rearrangement links TRBV6-5 to TRBJ2-2; the match to TRBD1 covers 8 bases. This CDR3 spans 13 amino acids. The germline V gene has CDR1 MNHEY and CDR2 SVGAGI. Trimming took 7 bases from V and 4 from J; bases not matched to a gene: 2.

This rearrangement joins TRBV5-6 to TRBJ2-7; 9 bases are shared with TRBD1. CDR1 is SGHDT, CDR2 YYEEEE, per germline. The V and J ends lost 4 bases and 3 bases, in that order; junction bases with no gene match: 8. The CDR3 totals 15 residues. Here the CDR3 DNA reads TGTGCCAGCAGCCTCGGACAGGGGTTAGACTACGAGCAGTACTTC. It is translated as CASSLGQGLDYEQYF.

This clone occurred once. The chain joins TRBV5-1 to TRBJ2-1; 13 bases map to TRBD2. Trimming cost V 2 bases and J 6 bases; bases outside gene matches: 5. Germline CDR1 is SGHRS and CDR2 is YFSETQ. The CDR3 loop spans 16 amino acids. CDR3 nucleotides: TGCGCCAGCAGCTTCCGACTAGCGGGAGGACTCAATGAGCAGTTCTTC. Protein product: CASSFRLAGGLNEQFF.

This clone was picked up a small number of times. The chain links TRBV29-1 to TRBJ2-3; TRBD2 aligns across 10 bases. CDR1 and CDR2 (germline): SQVTM, ANQGSEA. J was trimmed by 8 bases and V by 4 bases; bases with no gene match: 15. CDR3 size: 16 residues. The CDR3 protein is CSVVLAGETAQFTQYF. CDR3 nucleotides: TGCAGCGTTGTCCTAGCGGGGGAGACCGCACAGTTTACGCAGTATTTT.

The chain couples TRBV6-5 to TRBJ2-5; D is ambiguous. Germline-derived CDR1 and CDR2 are MNHEY and SVGAGI. The V end was cut by 3 bases, the J end by 0 bases, with 8 bases between. The CDR3 covers 14 residues. The CDR3 region is CASSYLADQETQYF. The CDR3 coding sequence is TGTGCCAGCAGTTATTTGGCGGACCAAGAGACCCAGTACTTC.

The chain has TRBV11-2 and TRBJ2-7, with D possibly matching TRBD1 (5 bases). From germline, CDR1 is SGHAT and CDR2 FQNNGV. Trimming took off 3 bases at V and 2 bases at J, with 11 bases between the two ends. CDR3 length: 14 amino acids. For the CDR3, the DNA is TGTGCCAGCAGCTTGTTGGGGCAGACCTACGAGCAGTACTTC. It translates to CASSLLGQTYEQYF.

The chain uses TRBV5-6 and TRBJ1-2, with D perhaps matching TRBD1 (5 bases). Trimming took 1 base from V and 5 from J, leaving 12 bases between them. The length of the CDR3 is 14 residues. Germline-derived CDR1 and CDR2 are SGHDT and YYEEEE. The CDR3 region has the DNA TGTGCCAGCAGCTTGCTCCGGGACCGGTATGGCTACACCTTC. Its translation is CASSLLRDRYGYTF.